The rows below give T cell receptor beta chains drawn from one sample of a study of blood T cell repertoires in COVID-19. The method was immunoSEQ multiplex PCR; TCRdb's version includes in-frame clones alone and lacks a portion of them. This sample yields about 410,000 clones, of which 75% to 90% are seen a single time; roughly 1.4% belongs to the top ten. Sequenced material: peripheral blood. All receptors derive from a woman in her 40s with COVID-19, enrolled during active disease. Both conserved end residues are part of each CDR3. A D gene is named only where the DNA matches it firmly. Size is stated for part of the rows, as once, few or many counts, or as a class when the clone is expanded.

J | V | D | size | CDR3 | DNA
TRBJ2-7 | TRBV12-3/TRBV12-4 | . | once | CASSPPRQGKKYF | TGTGCCAGCAGTCCTCCCCGCCAGGGTAAAAAGTACTTC
TRBJ2-7 | TRBV10-3 | . | . | CAISDDGKTGSSGEQYF | TGTGCCATCAGTGACGACGGGAAAACAGGGTCCTCGGGAGAGCAGTACTTC
TRBJ2-3 | TRBV5-1 | TRBD1 | . | CASSSPRQGVQSTDTQYF | TGCGCCAGCAGCTCCCCCCGGCAGGGGGTTCAATCCACAGATACGCAGTATTTT
TRBJ1-3 | TRBV6-2/TRBV6-3 | . | . | CASSPEGAGNTIYF | TGTGCCAGCAGCCCTGAGGGGGCTGGAAACACCATATATTTT
TRBJ1-4 | TRBV2 | . | . | CATCEGSNEKLFF | TGTGCCACCTGCGAGGGTTCTAATGAAAAACTGTTTTTT
TRBJ1-2 | TRBV5-1 | . | . | CASKRGTTYGYTF | TGCGCCTCAAAAAGAGGGACAACTTATGGCTACACCTTC
TRBJ1-4 | TRBV7-6 | . | . | CASSLDGRGNEKLFF | TGTGCCAGCAGCTTAGACGGCAGGGGTAATGAAAAACTGTTTTTT
TRBJ1-2 | TRBV5-4 | . | . | CASSLGLGQPYGYTF | TGTGCCAGCAGCTTAGGTTTAGGACAGCCCTATGGCTACACCTTC
TRBJ2-7 | TRBV28 | TRBD1 | . | CASRIQGISYEQYF | TGTGCCAGCAGAATACAGGGGATCTCCTACGAGCAGTACTTC
TRBJ1-1 | TRBV7-3 | . | . | CASSLTYRVDTEAFF | TGTGCCAGCAGCTTAACTTACAGGGTCGACACTGAAGCTTTCTTT
TRBJ1-6 | TRBV20-1 | TRBD1 | . | CSASTGVNSPLHF | TGCAGTGCTAGTACAGGGGTTAATTCACCCCTCCACTTT
TRBJ2-1 | TRBV27 | TRBD1 | . | CASSLTGDYNEQFF | TGTGCCAGCAGTTTAACAGGGGATTACAATGAGCAGTTCTTC
TRBJ2-5 | TRBV4-3 | TRBD2 | . | CASSQEGLATTQYF | TGCGCCAGCAGCCAAGAGGGACTAGCGACGACCCAGTACTTC
TRBJ1-3 | TRBV6-5 | TRBD1 | . | CASGTGGGGNTIYF | TGTGCCAGCGGAACAGGGGGCGGAGGAAACACCATATATTTT
TRBJ1-1 | TRBV7-3 | . | . | CASSPVQGEAFF | TGTGCCAGCAGCCCGGTACAGGGTGAAGCTTTCTTT
TRBJ2-7 | TRBV7-2 | TRBD1 | . | CASSVLQGVVYEQYF | TGTGCCAGCAGCGTACTTCAGGGGGTAGTCTACGAGCAGTACTTC
TRBJ1-5 | TRBV12-3/TRBV12-4 | . | . | CASSRDGDQPQHF | TGTGCCAGCAGTCGAGACGGAGACCAGCCCCAGCATTTT
TRBJ2-7 | TRBV6-5 | TRBD1 | . | CASREGQGGEQYF | TGTGCCAGCAGGGAGGGACAGGGTGGAGAGCAGTACTTC
TRBJ1-2 | TRBV6-5 | . | . | CASSYSRIVYGYTF | TGTGCCAGCAGTTACTCGAGAATAGTTTATGGCTACACCTTC
TRBJ2-5 | TRBV24-1 | . | . | CATSDPGEGVETQYF | TGTGCCACCAGTGACCCAGGAGAGGGGGTAGAGACCCAGTACTTC
TRBJ2-1 | TRBV9 | . | . | CASSEQIASDEQFF | TGTGCCAGCAGCGAACAAATAGCGAGCGATGAGCAGTTCTTC
TRBJ1-6 | TRBV7-2 | . | . | CASSLVGGHSYNSPLHF | TGTGCCAGCAGCTTAGTGGGAGGGCACTCCTATAATTCACCCCTCCACTTT
TRBJ1-5 | TRBV19 | . | few | CASSIGTGDQPQHF | TGTGCCAGTAGTATAGGTACAGGAGATCAGCCCCAGCATTTT
TRBJ1-1 | TRBV27 | . | . | CASSTRPESNTEAFF | TGTGCCAGCAGTACTCGCCCCGAATCAAACACTGAAGCTTTCTTT
TRBJ1-2 | TRBV27 | TRBD1 | once | CASSPGGRDYGYTF | TGTGCCAGCAGCCCAGGGGGGCGGGACTATGGCTACACCTTC
TRBJ2-2 | TRBV7-2 | TRBD2 | . | CASSLGGGVNTGELFF | TGTGCCAGCAGCTTAGGCGGGGGGGTTAACACCGGGGAGCTGTTTTTT
TRBJ1-2 | TRBV19 | TRBD1 | . | CASSINRGLNYGYTF | TGTGCCAGTAGTATCAACAGGGGTCTGAACTATGGCTACACCTTC
TRBJ2-1 | TRBV7-2 | . | . | CASSLSWTVYNEQFF | TGTGCCAGCAGCCTAAGCTGGACAGTCTACAATGAGCAGTTCTTC
TRBJ2-1 | TRBV3-1/TRBV3-2 | TRBD2 | . | CASSLANPLAGESSYNEQFF | TGTGCCAGCAGCCTCGCAAACCCTCTAGCGGGGGAAAGCTCCTACAATGAGCAGTTCTTC
TRBJ2-2 | TRBV7-6 | TRBD1 | . | CASSLITGVTGELFF | TGTGCCAGCAGCTTAATCACAGGGGTCACCGGGGAGCTGTTTTTT
TRBJ2-7 | TRBV29-1 | TRBD1 | . | CSVGQGTTYEQYF | TGCAGCGTCGGACAGGGGACTACCTACGAGCAGTACTTC
TRBJ1-1 | TRBV2 | TRBD1 | . | CASRGQMNTEAFF | TGTGCCAGCCGGGGACAGATGAACACTGAAGCTTTCTTT
TRBJ2-2 | TRBV7-8 | . | few | CASSGDTGFTGELFF | TGTGCCAGCAGCGGGGACACAGGGTTCACCGGGGAGCTGTTTTTT
TRBJ1-4 | TRBV4-3 | . | . | CASSPRVLEGKLFF | TGCGCCAGCAGCCCCCGGGTCTTAGAGGGAAAACTGTTTTTT
TRBJ2-1 | TRBV5-4 | TRBD2 | few | CASPGGGLAGRNEQFF | TGTGCCAGCCCAGGAGGGGGACTAGCGGGGCGCAATGAGCAGTTCTTC
TRBJ2-1 | TRBV19 | . | once | CASRINRVGEQFF | TGTGCCAGTAGGATAAACAGGGTCGGGGAGCAGTTCTTC
TRBJ1-3 | TRBV2 | TRBD1 | once | CASRDRASSGNTIYF | TGTGCCAGCAGGGACAGGGCCTCCTCTGGAAACACCATATATTTT
TRBJ2-7 | TRBV6-2/TRBV6-3 | . | . | CASSYSVTGGNEQYF | TGTGCCAGCAGTTACTCGGTGACAGGTGGAAACGAGCAGTACTTC
TRBJ1-1 | TRBV6-5 | TRBD1 | . | CASRRPTGDGTEAFF | TGTGCCAGCAGGAGACCTACAGGGGATGGGACTGAAGCTTTCTTT
TRBJ1-1 | TRBV7-2 | . | . | CASSSFGGLMNTEAFF | TGTGCCAGCAGCTCCTTCGGGGGTCTCATGAACACTGAAGCTTTCTTT
TRBJ2-7 | TRBV29-1 | . | few | CSVRGIGNEQYF | TGCAGCGTTAGAGGGATCGGGAACGAGCAGTACTTC
TRBJ2-1 | TRBV7-9 | TRBD2 | . | CASSLGSSGSYNEQFF | TGTGCCAGCAGCTTAGGGTCTAGCGGTTCCTACAATGAGCAGTTCTTC
TRBJ2-1 | TRBV5-1 | TRBD2 | . | CASSLGGLAYEQFF | TGCGCCAGCAGCTTGGGAGGACTAGCCTATGAGCAGTTCTTC